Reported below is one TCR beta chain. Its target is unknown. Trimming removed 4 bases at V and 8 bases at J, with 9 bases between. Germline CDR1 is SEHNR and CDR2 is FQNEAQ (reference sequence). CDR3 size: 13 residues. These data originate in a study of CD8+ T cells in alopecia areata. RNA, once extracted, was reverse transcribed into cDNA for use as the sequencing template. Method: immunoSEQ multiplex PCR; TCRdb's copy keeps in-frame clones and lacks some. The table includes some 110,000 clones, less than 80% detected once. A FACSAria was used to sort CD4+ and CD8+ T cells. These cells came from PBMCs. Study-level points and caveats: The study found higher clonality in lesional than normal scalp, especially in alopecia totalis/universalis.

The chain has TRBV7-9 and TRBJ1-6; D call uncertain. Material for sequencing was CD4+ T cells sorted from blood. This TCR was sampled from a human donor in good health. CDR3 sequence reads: CASSWSPDSPLHF. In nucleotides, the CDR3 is TGTGCCAGCAGCTGGTCACCTGATTCACCCCTCCACTTT. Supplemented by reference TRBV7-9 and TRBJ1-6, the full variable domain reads DTGVSQNPRHKITKRGQNVTFRCDPISEHNRLYWYRQTLGQGPEFLTYFQNEAQLEKSRLLSDRFSAERPKGSFSTLEIQRTEQGDSAMYLCASSWSPDSPLHFGNGTRLTVT.